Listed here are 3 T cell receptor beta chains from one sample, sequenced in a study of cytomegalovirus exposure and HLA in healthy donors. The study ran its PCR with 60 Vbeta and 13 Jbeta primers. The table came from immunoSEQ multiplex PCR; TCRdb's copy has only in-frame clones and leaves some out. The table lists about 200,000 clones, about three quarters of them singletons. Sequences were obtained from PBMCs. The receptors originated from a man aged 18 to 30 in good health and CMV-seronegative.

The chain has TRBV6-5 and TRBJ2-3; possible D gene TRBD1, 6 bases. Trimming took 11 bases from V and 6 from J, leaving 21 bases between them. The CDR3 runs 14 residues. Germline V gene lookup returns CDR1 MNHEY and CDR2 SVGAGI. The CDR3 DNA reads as TGTGCCTGCCGGACATTTTTGGGGGCGGATACGCAGTATTTT. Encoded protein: CACRTFLGADTQYF.

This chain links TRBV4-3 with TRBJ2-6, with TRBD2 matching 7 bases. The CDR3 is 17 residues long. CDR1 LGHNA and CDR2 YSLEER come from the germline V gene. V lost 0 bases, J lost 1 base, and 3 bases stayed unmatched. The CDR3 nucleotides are TGCGCCAGCAGCCAAGAGGGCGGGAGTTCTGGGGCCAACGTCCTGACTTTC. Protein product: CASSQEGGSSGANVLTF.

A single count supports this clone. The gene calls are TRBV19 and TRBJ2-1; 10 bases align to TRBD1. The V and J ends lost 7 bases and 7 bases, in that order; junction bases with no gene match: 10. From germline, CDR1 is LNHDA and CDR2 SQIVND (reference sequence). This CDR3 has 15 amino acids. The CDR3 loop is CASKGGGQGRNEQFF. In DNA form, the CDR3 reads TGTGCCAGTAAAGGGGGGGGACAGGGGAGAAATGAGCAGTTCTTC.